The 6 T cell receptor beta chains listed next were all sequenced from one sample in a study of a mutant IDH1 vaccine in newly diagnosed glioma. Time point reported: week 23, last vaccination. What each vaccine dose contained was 300 ug of mutant IDH1 20-mer peptide, accompanied by topical imiquimod. The antigens for these receptors are not known. TCRdb keeps only in-frame clones here, not all; method: immunoSEQ multiplex PCR. The table has roughly 38,000 clones, roughly 80% seen once. The sample in question was PBMCs, obtained from a glioma patient whose treatment included an IDH1 peptide vaccine. The receptors were gathered from a man aged 50 or older with glioma.

This chain uses TRBV29-1 with TRBJ2-7; 8 bases map to TRBD1. Trimming took 3 bases from V and 1 from J; bases not matched to a gene: 5. Per the germline V gene, CDR1 is SQVTM and CDR2 is ANQGSEA. This CDR3 has 14 residues. The CDR3 nucleotides are TGCAGCGTTGACGTCGACAGGGGATCCTACGAGCAGTACTTC. Protein sequence: CSVDVDRGSYEQYF.

The V and J genes are TRBV7-3 and TRBJ2-1, with D perhaps TRBD1 (5 bases). This CDR3 has 14 amino acids. Germline lookup yields CDR1 SGHTA and CDR2 FQGTGA. V was shortened by 5 bases and J by 1 base, with 9 bases between the two germline ends. CDR3 region: CASSPDRSYNEQFF. CDR3 coding DNA: TGTGCCAGCAGCCCAGACAGATCCTACAATGAGCAGTTCTTC.

The table lists this clone with a count of one. The V and J genes are TRBV7-9 and TRBJ1-4; TRBD1 matches 7 bases. The V and J ends lost 0 bases and 7 bases, in that order; junction bases with no gene match: 5. The germline CDR1 and CDR2 sequences are SEHNR and FQNEAQ (reference sequence). This CDR3 contains 15 residues. The CDR3, as DNA: TGTGCCAGCAGCTTAGCGATCAGGGGGTCTGAAAAACTGTTTTTT. This translates into CASSLAIRGSEKLFF.

The chain employs TRBV5-4 and TRBJ1-4; TRBD1 might be the D (6 bases). V was cut by 1 base and J by 4 bases, with 11 bases left in between. Germline V gene lookup returns CDR1 SGHNT and CDR2 YYREEE (reference sequence). The CDR3 spans 15 residues. The CDR3 loop is CASSLSGGGNEKLFF. The CDR3 region has the DNA TGTGCCAGCAGCTTGAGCGGGGGCGGTAATGAAAAACTGTTTTTT.

The chain links TRBV5-1 to TRBJ2-1; the D gene could be TRBD1 or TRBD2 (5 bases each). V shed 3 bases and J shed 4 bases, with 14 bases lying between them. The germline V gene has CDR1 SGHRS and CDR2 YFSETQ. The CDR3 extends over 15 amino acids. The CDR3 protein is CASSSTVGTYNEQFF. For the CDR3, the DNA is TGCGCCAGCAGCTCGACAGTCGGGACGTACAATGAGCAGTTCTTC.

This clone is medium-sized within its sample. This sequence joins TRBV5-1 and TRBJ2-7; TRBD1 matches 8 bases. The CDR3 extends over 16 amino acids. Germline CDR1 reads SGHRS; CDR2 reads YFSETQ. Unmatched junction bases numbered 7, after V lost 0 bases and J lost 2 bases. The CDR3: CASSLDRGELPYEQYF. CDR3 in DNA: TGCGCCAGCAGCTTGGACAGGGGGGAACTTCCCTACGAGCAGTACTTC.